This TCR beta chain was recorded in a study of blood T cell repertoires in COVID-19. Overall study: Donors in Cohort 3 who had recovered were those with two negative PCRs, healthcare professional clearance, or resolution of their symptoms.

Self-reported history from a screening survey and questionnaire set each donor's cohort. Method: immunoSEQ multiplex PCR; TCRdb's copy keeps in-frame clones and lacks some. The sample carries roughly 150,000 clones, approximately 87% recorded once. This clone was found once. This receptor was identified in a man between 50 and 59 years old in a cohort exposed to, infected with or recovered from COVID-19 (not recorded which). Specimen: PBMCs or T cells enriched from blood (not recorded which).

The CDR3 region is CASSLGLAGVFEQFF. DNA of the CDR3: TGTGCCAGTAGTTTGGGACTAGCGGGGGTTTTTGAGCAGTTCTTC. The genes are TRBV19 and TRBJ2-1; 14 bases agree with TRBD2. V was clipped by 5 bases and J by 9 bases; unmatched bases: 6. CDR1 is LNHDA and CDR2 is SQIVND in the germline V gene (reference sequence). The CDR3 consists of 15 residues.